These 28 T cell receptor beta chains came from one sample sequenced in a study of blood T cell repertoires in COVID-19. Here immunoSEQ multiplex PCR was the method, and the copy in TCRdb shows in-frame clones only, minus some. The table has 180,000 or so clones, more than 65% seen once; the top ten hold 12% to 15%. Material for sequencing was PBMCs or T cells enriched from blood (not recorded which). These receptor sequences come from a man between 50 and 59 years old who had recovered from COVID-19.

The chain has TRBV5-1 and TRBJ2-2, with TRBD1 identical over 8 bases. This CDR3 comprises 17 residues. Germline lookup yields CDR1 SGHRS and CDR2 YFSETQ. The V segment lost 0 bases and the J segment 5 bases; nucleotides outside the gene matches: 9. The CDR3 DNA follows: TGCGCCAGCAGCTTGGACGGACAGGGTGGGTCGACCGGGGAGCTGTTTTTT. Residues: CASSLDGQGGSTGELFF.

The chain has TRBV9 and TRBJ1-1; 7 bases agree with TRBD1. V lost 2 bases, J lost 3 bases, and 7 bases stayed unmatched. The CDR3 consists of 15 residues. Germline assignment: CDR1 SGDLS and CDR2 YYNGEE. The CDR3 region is CASSVQGEGDTEAFF. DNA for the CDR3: TGTGCCAGCAGCGTCCAGGGGGAAGGGGACACTGAAGCTTTCTTT.

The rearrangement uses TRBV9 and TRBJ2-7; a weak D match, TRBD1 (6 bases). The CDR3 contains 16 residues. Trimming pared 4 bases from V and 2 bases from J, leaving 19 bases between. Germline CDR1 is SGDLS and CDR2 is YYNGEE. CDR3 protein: CASSPDGQGTTYEQYF. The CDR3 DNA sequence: TGTGCCAGCAGCCCCGATGGTCAGGGGACAACCTACGAGCAGTACTTC. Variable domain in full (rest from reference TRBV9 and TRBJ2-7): DSGVTQTPKHLITATGQRVTLRCSPRSGDLSVYWYQQSLDQGLQFLIQYYNGEERAKGNILERFSAQQFPDLHSELNLSSLELGDSALYFCASSPDGQGTTYEQYFGPGTRLTVT.

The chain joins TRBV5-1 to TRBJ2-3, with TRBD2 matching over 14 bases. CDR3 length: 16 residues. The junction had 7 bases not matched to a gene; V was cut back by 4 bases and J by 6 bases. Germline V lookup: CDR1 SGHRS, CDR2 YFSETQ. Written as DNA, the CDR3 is TGCGCCAGCAGCCCCAGACTAGCGGGGGGGCAGGATACGCAGTATTTT. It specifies CASSPRLAGGQDTQYF.

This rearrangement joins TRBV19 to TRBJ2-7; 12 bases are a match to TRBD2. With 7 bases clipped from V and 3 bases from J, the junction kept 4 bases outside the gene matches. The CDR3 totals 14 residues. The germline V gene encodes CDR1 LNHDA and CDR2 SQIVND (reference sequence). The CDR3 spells CASMASGGVYEQYF. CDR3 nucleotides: TGTGCCAGTATGGCTAGCGGGGGGGTCTACGAGCAGTACTTC.

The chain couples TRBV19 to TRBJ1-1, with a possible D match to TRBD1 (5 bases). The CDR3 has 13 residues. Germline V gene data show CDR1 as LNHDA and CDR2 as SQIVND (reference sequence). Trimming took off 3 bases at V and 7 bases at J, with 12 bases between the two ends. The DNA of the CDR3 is TGTGCCAGTAGTATGGGTCGCGGGGGTGAAGCTTTCTTT. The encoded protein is CASSMGRGGEAFF.

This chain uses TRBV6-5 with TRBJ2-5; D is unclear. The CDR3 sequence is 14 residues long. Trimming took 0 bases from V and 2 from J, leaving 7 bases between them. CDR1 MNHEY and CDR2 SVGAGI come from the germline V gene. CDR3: CASSYSSRQETQYF. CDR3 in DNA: TGTGCCAGCAGTTACTCGAGTAGACAAGAGACCCAGTACTTC.

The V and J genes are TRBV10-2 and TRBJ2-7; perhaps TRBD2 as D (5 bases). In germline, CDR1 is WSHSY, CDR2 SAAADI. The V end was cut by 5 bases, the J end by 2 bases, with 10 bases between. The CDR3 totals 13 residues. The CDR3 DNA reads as TGCGCCAGCAGTAACGGGAACACCTACGAGCAGTACTTC. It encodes CASSNGNTYEQYF.

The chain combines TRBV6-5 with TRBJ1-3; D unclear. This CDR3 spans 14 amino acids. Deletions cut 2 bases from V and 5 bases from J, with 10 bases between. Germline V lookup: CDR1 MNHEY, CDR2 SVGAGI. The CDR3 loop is CASSYAGSRNTIYF. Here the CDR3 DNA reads TGTGCCAGCAGTTACGCTGGTTCTAGAAACACCATATATTTT.

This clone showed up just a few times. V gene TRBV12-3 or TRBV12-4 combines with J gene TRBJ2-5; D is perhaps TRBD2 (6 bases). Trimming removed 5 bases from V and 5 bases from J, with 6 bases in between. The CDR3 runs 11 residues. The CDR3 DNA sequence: TGTGCCAGCAGTGGGGGGGAGACCCAGTACTTC. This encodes CASSGGETQYF.

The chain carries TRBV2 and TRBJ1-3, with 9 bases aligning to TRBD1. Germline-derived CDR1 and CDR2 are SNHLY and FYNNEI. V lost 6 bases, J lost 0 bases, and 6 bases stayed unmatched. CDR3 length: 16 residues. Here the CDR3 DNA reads TGTGCCAGCAGATACAGGGGGCCGAGCTCTGGAAACACCATATATTTT. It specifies CASRYRGPSSGNTIYF.

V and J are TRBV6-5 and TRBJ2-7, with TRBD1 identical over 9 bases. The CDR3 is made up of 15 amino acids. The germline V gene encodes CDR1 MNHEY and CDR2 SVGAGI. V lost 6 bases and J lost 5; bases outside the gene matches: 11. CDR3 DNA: TGTGCCAGCAGGAGAGGACAGGGGTTTTCCGACGAGCAGTACTTC. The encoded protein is CASRRGQGFSDEQYF.

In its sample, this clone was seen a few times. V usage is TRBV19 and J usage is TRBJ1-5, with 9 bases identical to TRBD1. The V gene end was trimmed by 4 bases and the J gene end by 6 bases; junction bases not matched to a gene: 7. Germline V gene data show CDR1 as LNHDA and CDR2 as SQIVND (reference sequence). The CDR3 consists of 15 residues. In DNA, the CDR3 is TGTGCCAGTAGTAAGAGGACAGGGGCTAGTCAGCCCCAGCATTTT. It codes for CASSKRTGASQPQHF. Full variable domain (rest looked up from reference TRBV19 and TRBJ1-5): DGGITQSPKYLFRKEGQNVTLSCEQNLNHDAMYWYRQDPGQGLRLIYYSQIVNDFQKGDIAEGYSVSREKKESFPLTVTSAQKNPTAFYLCASSKRTGASQPQHFGDGTRLSIL.

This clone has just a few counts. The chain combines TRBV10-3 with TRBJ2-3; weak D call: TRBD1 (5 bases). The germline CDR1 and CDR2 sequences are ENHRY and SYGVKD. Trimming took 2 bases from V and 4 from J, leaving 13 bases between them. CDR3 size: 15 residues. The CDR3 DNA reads TGTGCCATCAGTGAGGAGGCCCAGGGCCCAGATACGCAGTATTTT. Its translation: CAISEEAQGPDTQYF.

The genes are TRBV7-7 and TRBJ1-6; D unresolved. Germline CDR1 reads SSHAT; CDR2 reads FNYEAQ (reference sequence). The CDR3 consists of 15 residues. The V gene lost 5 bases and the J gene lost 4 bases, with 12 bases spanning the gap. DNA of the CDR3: TGTGCCAGCAGCCCCCGGGAGGAATATAATTCACCCCTCCACTTT. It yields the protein CASSPREEYNSPLHF.

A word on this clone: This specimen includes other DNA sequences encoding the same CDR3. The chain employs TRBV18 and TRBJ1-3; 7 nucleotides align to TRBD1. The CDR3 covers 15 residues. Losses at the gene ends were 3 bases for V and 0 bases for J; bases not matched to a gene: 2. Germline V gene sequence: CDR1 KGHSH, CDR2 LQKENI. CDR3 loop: CASSPDRHSGNTIYF. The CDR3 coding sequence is TGTGCCAGCTCACCGGACAGGCACTCTGGAAACACCATATATTTT. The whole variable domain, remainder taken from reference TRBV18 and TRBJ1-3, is NAGVMQNPRHLVRRRGQEARLRCSPMKGHSHVYWYRQLPEEGLKFMVYLQKENIIDESGMPKERFSAEFPKEGPSILRIQQVVRGDSAAYFCASSPDRHSGNTIYFGEGSWLTVV.

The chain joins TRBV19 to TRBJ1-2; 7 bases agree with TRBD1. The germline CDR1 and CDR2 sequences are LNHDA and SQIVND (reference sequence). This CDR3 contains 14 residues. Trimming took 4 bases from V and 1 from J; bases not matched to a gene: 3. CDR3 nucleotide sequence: TGTGCCAGTAGTACTAGACAGGGTAACTATGGCTACACCTTC. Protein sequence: CASSTRQGNYGYTF.

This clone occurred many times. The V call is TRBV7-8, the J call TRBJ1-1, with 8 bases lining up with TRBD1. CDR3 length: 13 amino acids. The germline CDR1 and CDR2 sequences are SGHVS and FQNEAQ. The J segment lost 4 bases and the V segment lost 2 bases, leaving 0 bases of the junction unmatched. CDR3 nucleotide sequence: TGTGCCAGCAGCTTAACAGGGGGCACTGAAGCTTTCTTT. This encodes CASSLTGGTEAFF. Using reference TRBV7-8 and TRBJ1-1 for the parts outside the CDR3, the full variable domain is GAGVSQSPRYKVAKRGQDVALRCDPISGHVSLFWYQQALGQGPEFLTYFQNEAQLDKSGLPSDRFFAERPEGSVSTLKIQRTQQEDSAVYLCASSLTGGTEAFFGQGTRLTVV.

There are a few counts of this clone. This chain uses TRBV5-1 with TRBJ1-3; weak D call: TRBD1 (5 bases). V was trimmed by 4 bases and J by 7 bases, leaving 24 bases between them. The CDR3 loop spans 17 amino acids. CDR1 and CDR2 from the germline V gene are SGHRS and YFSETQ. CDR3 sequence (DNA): TGCGCCAGCAGCATGGCGTCCGGGGGGGTCTACGGCAACACCATATATTTT. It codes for CASSMASGGVYGNTIYF.

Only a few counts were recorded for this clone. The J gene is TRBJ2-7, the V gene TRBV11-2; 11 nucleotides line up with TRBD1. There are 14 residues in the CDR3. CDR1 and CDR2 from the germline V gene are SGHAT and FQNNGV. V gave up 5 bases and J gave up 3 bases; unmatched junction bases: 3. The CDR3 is CASSPGTGGYEQYF. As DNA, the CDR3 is TGTGCCAGCAGCCCTGGGACAGGGGGCTACGAGCAGTACTTC.

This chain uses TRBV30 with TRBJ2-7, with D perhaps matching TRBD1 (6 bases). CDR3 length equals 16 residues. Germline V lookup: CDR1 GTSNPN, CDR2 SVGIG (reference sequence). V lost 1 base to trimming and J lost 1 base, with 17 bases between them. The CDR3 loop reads CAWSAAQGSLSYEQYF. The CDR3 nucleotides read TGTGCCTGGAGTGCCGCCCAGGGGTCCCTATCCTACGAGCAGTACTTC.

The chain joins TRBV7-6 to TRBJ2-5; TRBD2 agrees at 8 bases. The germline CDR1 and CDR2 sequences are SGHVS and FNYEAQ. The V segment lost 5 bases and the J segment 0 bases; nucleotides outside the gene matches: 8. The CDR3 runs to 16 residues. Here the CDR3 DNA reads TGTGCCAGCAGCCCGGCGGGGGGCTTTGACCAAGAGACCCAGTACTTC. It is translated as CASSPAGGFDQETQYF.

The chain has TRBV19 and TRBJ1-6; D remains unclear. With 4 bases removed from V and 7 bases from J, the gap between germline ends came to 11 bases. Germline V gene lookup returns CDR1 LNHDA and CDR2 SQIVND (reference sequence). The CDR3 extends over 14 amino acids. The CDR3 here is CASSSGGSNSPLHF. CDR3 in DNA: TGTGCCAGTAGTAGTGGAGGGAGCAATTCACCCCTCCACTTT. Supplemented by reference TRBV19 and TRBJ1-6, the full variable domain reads DGGITQSPKYLFRKEGQNVTLSCEQNLNHDAMYWYRQDPGQGLRLIYYSQIVNDFQKGDIAEGYSVSREKKESFPLTVTSAQKNPTAFYLCASSSGGSNSPLHFGNGTRLTVT.

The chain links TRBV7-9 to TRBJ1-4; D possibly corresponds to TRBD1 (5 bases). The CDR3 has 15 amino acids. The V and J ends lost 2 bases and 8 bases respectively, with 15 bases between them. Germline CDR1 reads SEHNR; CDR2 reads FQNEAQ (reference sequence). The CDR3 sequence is CASSLRSGAWEKLFF. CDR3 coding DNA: TGTGCCAGCAGCTTACGTAGTGGGGCTTGGGAAAAACTGTTTTTT. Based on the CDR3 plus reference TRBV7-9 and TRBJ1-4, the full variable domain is DTGVSQNPRHKITKRGQNVTFRCDPISEHNRLYWYRQTLGQGPEFLTYFQNEAQLEKSRLLSDRFSAERPKGSFSTLEIQRTEQGDSAMYLCASSLRSGAWEKLFFGSGTQLSVL.

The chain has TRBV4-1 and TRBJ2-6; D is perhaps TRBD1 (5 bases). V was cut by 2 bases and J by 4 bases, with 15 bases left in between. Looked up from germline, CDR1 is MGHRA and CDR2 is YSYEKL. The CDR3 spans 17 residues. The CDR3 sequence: CASSQLTGSAGANVLTF. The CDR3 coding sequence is TGCGCCAGCAGCCAACTTACAGGTTCCGCGGGGGCCAACGTCCTGACTTTC.

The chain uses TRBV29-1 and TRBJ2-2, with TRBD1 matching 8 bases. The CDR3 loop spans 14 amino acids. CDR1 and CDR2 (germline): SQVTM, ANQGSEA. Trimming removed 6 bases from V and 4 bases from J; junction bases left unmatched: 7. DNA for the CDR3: TGCAGCGTCCTTGACAGGGGTAGCACCGGGGAGCTGTTTTTT. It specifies CSVLDRGSTGELFF.

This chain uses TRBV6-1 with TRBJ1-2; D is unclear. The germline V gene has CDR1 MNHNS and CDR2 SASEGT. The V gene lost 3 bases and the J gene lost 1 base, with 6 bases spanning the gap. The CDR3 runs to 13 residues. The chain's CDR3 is CASSESINYGYTF. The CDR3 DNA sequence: TGTGCCAGCAGTGAGTCAATTAACTATGGCTACACCTTC.

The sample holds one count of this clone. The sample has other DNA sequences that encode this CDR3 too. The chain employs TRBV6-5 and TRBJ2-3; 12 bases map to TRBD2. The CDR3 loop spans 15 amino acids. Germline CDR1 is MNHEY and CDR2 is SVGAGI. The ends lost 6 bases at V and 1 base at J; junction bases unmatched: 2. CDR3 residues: CASSRTSGGTDTQYF. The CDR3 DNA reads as TGTGCCAGCAGCCGGACTAGCGGGGGCACAGATACGCAGTATTTT.